These T cell receptor beta chains were read from a single sample in a study of circulating and synovial CD4+ cells in juvenile arthritis. Only in-frame clones appear in the TCRdb table, and some are missing; sequencing was by immunoSEQ multiplex PCR. The data hold 3,500 to 4,500 clones, with over 70% observed a single time. The sample taken for sequencing was CD4+ T cells from synovial fluid. The receptors were sampled from a human donor with juvenile idiopathic arthritis. Each CDR3 is given without its conserved first and last residue. The order of the fields is J gene, V gene, CDR3 protein.

j_call: TRBJ1-1; v_call: TRBV13; cdr3_aa: ASSLLGGTEAF
j_call: TRBJ1-2; v_call: TRBV7-2; cdr3_aa: ASSPRTGGVNYGYT
j_call: TRBJ1-1; v_call: TRBV10-2; cdr3_aa: ASSDRQGIIEAF
j_call: TRBJ2-3; v_call: TRBV10-3; cdr3_aa: ATNLAGTDTQY
j_call: TRBJ1-2; v_call: TRBV18; cdr3_aa: ASSPSHAATNYGYT
j_call: TRBJ2-3; v_call: TRBV14; cdr3_aa: ASSRRPTGTDTQY
j_call: TRBJ2-1; v_call: TRBV12-5; cdr3_aa: ASGLTQRGYNEQF
j_call: TRBJ2-5; v_call: TRBV5-4; cdr3_aa: ASTRRWGGGGETQY
j_call: TRBJ2-3; v_call: TRBV5-4; cdr3_aa: ASSLSADTQY
j_call: TRBJ2-1; v_call: TRBV11-2; cdr3_aa: ASSFGVQGWNEQF
j_call: TRBJ1-3; v_call: TRBV6-1; cdr3_aa: ASSVPDTGNTIY
j_call: TRBJ1-2; v_call: TRBV7-2; cdr3_aa: ASSPRGRGAGYT
j_call: TRBJ1-6; v_call: TRBV28; cdr3_aa: ASSFPGENSPLH
j_call: TRBJ1-2; v_call: TRBV7-2; cdr3_aa: ASSLGWQVYGYT
j_call: TRBJ1-1; v_call: TRBV7-2; cdr3_aa: ASSWGQGNNEAF
j_call: TRBJ1-2; v_call: TRBV12-2; cdr3_aa: ASRRQASYGYT
j_call: TRBJ2-5; v_call: TRBV7-8; cdr3_aa: ASTDQRGAETQY
j_call: TRBJ1-3; v_call: TRBV6-6; cdr3_aa: AHRQPSGNTIY